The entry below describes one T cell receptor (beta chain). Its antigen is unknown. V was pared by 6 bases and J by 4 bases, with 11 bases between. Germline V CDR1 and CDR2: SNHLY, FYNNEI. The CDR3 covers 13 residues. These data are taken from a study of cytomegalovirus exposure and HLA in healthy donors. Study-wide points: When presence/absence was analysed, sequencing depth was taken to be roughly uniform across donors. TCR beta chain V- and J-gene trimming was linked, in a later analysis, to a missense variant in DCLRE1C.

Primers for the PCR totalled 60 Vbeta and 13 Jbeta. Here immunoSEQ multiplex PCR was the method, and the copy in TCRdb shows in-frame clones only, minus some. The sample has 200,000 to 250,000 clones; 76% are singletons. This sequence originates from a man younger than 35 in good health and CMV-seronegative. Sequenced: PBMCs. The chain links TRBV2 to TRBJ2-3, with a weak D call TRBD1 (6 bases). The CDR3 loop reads CASRPPGADTQYF. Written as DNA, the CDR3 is TGTGCCAGCAGACCTCCAGGGGCAGATACGCAGTATTTT. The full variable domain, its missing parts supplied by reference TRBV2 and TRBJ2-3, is EPEVTQTPSHQVTQMGQEVILRCVPISNHLYFYWYRQILGQKVEFLVSFYNNEISEKSEIFDDQFSVERPDGSNFTLKIRSTKLEDSAMYFCASRPPGADTQYFGPGTRLTVL.